What follows are 24 T cell receptor beta chains derived from one specimen sequenced in a study of T cells in Graves' hyperthyroidism and ophthalmopathy. RNA transcripts provided the source from which TCR beta CDR3 regions were amplified. A set of HTBI primers served as the primers for a first-round RT-PCR of the TCR CDR3. TCRdb used MiXCR to reprocess the multiplex PCR reads, holding one entry per CDR3 protein. The table lists some 560,000 distinct CDR3 sequences, around 14% of them singletons. The sample comprised blood. The receptors were sampled from a woman in her twenties or thirties with Graves' hyperthyroidism.

In regard to this clonotype: A much more abundant neighbour one base away suggests this may be a read error. V and J are TRBV27 and TRBJ2-2; no firm D call. The germline V and J ends were trimmed by 7 bases and 5 bases, with 8 bases remaining between them. Germline V lookup: CDR1 MNHEY, CDR2 SMNVEV (reference sequence). The CDR3 is made up of 12 amino acids. The CDR3 DNA is TGTGCCAGCACCGGTAGAACCGGGGAGCTGTTTTTT. Translation: CASTGRTGELFF.

This clonotype was recorded a few times. The chain is built from TRBV29-1 and TRBJ2-2; D remains unclear. Germline V lookup: CDR1 SQVTM, CDR2 ANQGSEA. This CDR3 region has 12 residues. V was pared by 4 bases and J by 6 bases, with 9 bases between. The CDR3 spells CSVVGWPGELFF. Here the CDR3 DNA reads TGCAGCGTTGTAGGGTGGCCCGGGGAGCTGTTTTTT.

This clonotype was seen many times. This rearrangement joins TRBV12-3 or TRBV12-4 to TRBJ2-1; TRBD2 aligns across 10 bases. Unmatched junction bases numbered 10, after V lost 6 bases and J lost 5 bases. The CDR3 runs 16 residues. CDR3 loop: CASSSQLAGNNNEQFF. CDR3 sequence (DNA): TGTGCCAGCAGCTCCCAACTAGCGGGGAATAACAATGAGCAGTTCTTC.

This clonotype came up many times. The genes are TRBV12-3 or TRBV12-4 and TRBJ1-1, with TRBD1 matching 7 bases. The CDR3 consists of 13 residues. V was clipped by 8 bases and J by 1 base; unmatched bases: 4. The CDR3 region has the DNA TGTGCCAGCGCCGGGACAGAGAACACTGAAGCTTTCTTT. This encodes CASAGTENTEAFF.

This clonotype turned up a few times. The V gene is TRBV3-1, the J gene TRBJ2-2; D perhaps matches TRBD2 (5 bases). The V gene's germline CDR1 is LGHDT and CDR2 YNNKEL (reference sequence). V gave up 1 base and J gave up 0 bases, with 15 bases separating them. The CDR3 extends over 18 amino acids. DNA for the CDR3: TGTGCCAGCAGCCAAGGGGTGCGTGACTACGCGAACACCGGGGAGCTGTTTTTT. Encoded protein: CASSQGVRDYANTGELFF.

This clonotype appeared many times. J is TRBJ2-7 and V is TRBV6-5, with 10 bases lining up with TRBD1. V dropped 4 bases and J dropped 6; count of bases not matched to a gene: 3. This CDR3 contains 13 residues. Germline V gene data show CDR1 as MNHEY and CDR2 as SVGAGI. CDR3 in amino acids: CASSWGQGSEQYF. The CDR3 bases are TGTGCCAGCAGTTGGGGACAGGGGTCCGAGCAGTACTTC.

This clonotype has more than one count but fewer than ten. The genes are TRBV6-9 and TRBJ2-1; no definite D call. Germline CDR1 reads MNHGY; CDR2 reads SVAAGI. The V end was cut by 3 bases, the J end by 9 bases, with 12 bases between. This CDR3 contains 13 residues. In DNA form, the CDR3 reads TGTGCCAGCAGTTACGGGCTCCGAGGTGAGCAGTTCTTC. Its protein product is CASSYGLRGEQFF.

Ten or more counts support this clonotype. This chain connects TRBV20-1 to TRBJ2-1; tentatively, D is TRBD2 (6 bases). Germline lookup yields CDR1 DFQATT and CDR2 SNEGSKA (reference sequence). Trimming shortened V by 5 bases and J by 7 bases, and 15 bases separated the two germline ends. The CDR3 runs 13 residues. The CDR3 DNA reads TGCAGTGCTCCGGGGACTGGACTGAATGAGCAGTTCTTC. This encodes CSAPGTGLNEQFF.

This clonotype was found many times. The chain recombines TRBV11-3 with TRBJ2-2; D is unclear. Germline V gives CDR1 SGHNT, CDR2 YENEEA. CDR3 length: 13 residues. Between the trimmed V and J ends, which lost 6 bases and 0 bases, there was a span of 5 bases. CDR3 amino acids: CASSAANTGELFF. In DNA, the CDR3 is TGTGCCAGCAGTGCAGCGAACACCGGGGAGCTGTTTTTT. The full variable domain, its missing parts supplied by reference TRBV11-3 and TRBJ2-2, is EAGVVQSPRYKIIEKKQPVAFWCNPISGHNTLYWYLQNLGQGPELLIRYENEEAVDDSQLPKDRFSAERLKGVDSTLKIQPAELGDSAVYLCASSAANTGELFFGEGSRLTVL.

The genes are TRBV12-3 or TRBV12-4 and TRBJ2-1, with a weak D call TRBD2 (6 bases). Trimming shortened V by 4 bases and J by 6 bases, and 10 bases separated the two germline ends. The CDR3 is 13 residues long. The CDR3 spells CASSSQTSNEQFF. The DNA of the CDR3 is TGTGCCAGCAGTTCCCAGACTAGCAATGAGCAGTTCTTC.

The table lists this clonotype with a count of one. A read error may explain this, as a much larger clone is one base away. The genes are TRBV5-1 and TRBJ2-1; 11 bases line up with TRBD2. V shed 4 bases and J 3 bases; nucleotides not matched to a gene: 12. There are 18 residues in the CDR3. The germline V gene encodes CDR1 SGHRS and CDR2 YFSETQ. The CDR3 spells CASSPEGLAEHLYNEQFF. CDR3 DNA: TGCGCCAGCAGCCCGGAGGGACTAGCGGAGCACCTCTACAATGAGCAGTTCTTC.

This clonotype was recorded many times. The rearrangement joins TRBV11-3 to TRBJ1-4; perhaps TRBD1 as D (5 bases). V gave up 2 bases and J gave up 3 bases, with 19 bases separating them. Germline lookup yields CDR1 SGHNT and CDR2 YENEEA. The CDR3 consists of 18 residues. The CDR3 sequence is CASSLWGGRGRANEKLFF. The DNA of the CDR3 is TGTGCCAGCAGCTTATGGGGGGGACGCGGCCGGGCTAATGAAAAACTGTTTTTT.

At least ten counts were recorded for this clonotype. The V and J genes are TRBV20-1 and TRBJ2-5; D unresolved. The CDR3 is 12 residues long. V shed 6 bases and J shed 5 bases, with 13 bases lying between them. Germline-derived CDR1 and CDR2 are DFQATT and SNEGSKA (reference sequence). The CDR3 region is CSASIGVETQYF. The CDR3, as DNA: TGCAGTGCCAGTATTGGGGTCGAGACCCAGTACTTC.

This clonotype was observed at least ten times. This rearrangement joins TRBV19 to TRBJ2-1; D is perhaps TRBD1 (6 bases). Trimming left V 2 bases short and J 8 bases short, with 16 bases between. Germline CDR1 reads LNHDA; CDR2 reads SQIVND (reference sequence). The CDR3 loop spans 15 amino acids. CDR3 nucleotide sequence: TGTGCCAGTAGTATAAGATACAGGGTAGCTGATGAGCAGTTCTTC. This translates into CASSIRYRVADEQFF.

This chain connects TRBV19 to TRBJ2-7, with no clear D. CDR3 length: 12 amino acids. Trimming shortened V by 6 bases and J by 0 bases, and 6 bases separated the two germline ends. Germline V gene sequence: CDR1 LNHDA, CDR2 SQIVND (reference sequence). CDR3 sequence reads: CASRAGSYEQYF. For the CDR3, the DNA is TGTGCCAGTAGGGCAGGCTCCTACGAGCAGTACTTC.

This clonotype was found many times. The genes are TRBV20-1 and TRBJ1-1, with D possibly TRBD1 on 6 matching bases. The CDR3 is 14 amino acids. V lost 1 base, J lost 4 bases, and 13 bases lay in between. Germline values: CDR1 DFQATT, CDR2 SNEGSKA (reference sequence). The CDR3 here is CSARGPRGGTEAFF. The CDR3 DNA is TGCAGTGCTAGAGGCCCCAGGGGCGGCACTGAAGCTTTCTTT.

The chain employs TRBV18 and TRBJ2-1; perhaps TRBD2 as D (5 bases). Germline-derived CDR1 and CDR2 are KGHSH and LQKENI. The length of the CDR3 is 16 residues. V was shortened by 6 bases and J by 3 bases, with 18 bases between the two germline ends. The chain's CDR3 is CASSPQDWTVYNEQFF. CDR3 coding DNA: TGTGCCAGCTCCCCTCAAGACTGGACTGTCTACAATGAGCAGTTCTTC.

This chain connects TRBV30 to TRBJ1-4, with TRBD1 as a possible D gene (5 bases). Trimming took 3 bases from V and 0 from J, leaving 11 bases between them. The CDR3 totals 15 residues. The germline gives CDR1 GTSNPN, CDR2 SVGIG (reference sequence). In DNA form, the CDR3 reads TGTGCCTGGAGATCGCAGGGAGCAACTAATGAAAAACTGTTTTTT. This gives the protein CAWRSQGATNEKLFF. Combining the CDR3 with reference TRBV30 and TRBJ1-4 gives the whole variable domain SQTIHQWPATLVQPVGSPLSLECTVEGTSNPNLYWYRQAAGRGLQLLFYSVGIGQISSEVPQNLSASRPQDRQFILSSKKLLLSDSGFYLCAWRSQGATNEKLFFGSGTQLSVL.

The V gene is TRBV6-2 or TRBV6-3, the J gene TRBJ1-2; D may be TRBD1 (5 bases). The V and J ends lost 4 bases and 8 bases respectively, with 23 bases between them. The CDR3 is 16 residues long. Germline CDR1 and CDR2: MNHEY and SVGEGT. The CDR3 region has the DNA TGTGCCAGCAGTTCCATACGGGACGGCCTGTATGGCGGCTACACCTTC. The encoded protein is CASSSIRDGLYGGYTF.

V and J are TRBV27 and TRBJ1-4; D may be TRBD1 (6 bases). Germline V CDR1 and CDR2: MNHEY, SMNVEV (reference sequence). This CDR3 is 14 amino acids long. With 0 bases removed from V and 8 bases from J, the gap between germline ends came to 10 bases. The DNA for the CDR3 is TGTGCCAGCAGTTTATCTTTCAGGGGAGAAAAACTGTTTTTT. It encodes CASSLSFRGEKLFF.

J is TRBJ2-3 and V is TRBV5-4, with D possibly matching TRBD2 (5 bases). CDR1 is SGHNT and CDR2 is YYREEE in the germline V gene (reference sequence). This CDR3 contains 16 residues. The V and J ends lost 0 bases and 2 bases respectively, with 13 bases between them. CDR3 sequence reads: CASSLVSGVHTDTQYF. CDR3 coding DNA: TGTGCCAGCAGCTTGGTCTCCGGGGTGCACACAGATACGCAGTATTTT.

Ten or more counts support this clonotype. V is TRBV6-1 and J is TRBJ1-1; maybe TRBD1 (6 bases). This CDR3 is 14 amino acids long. CDR1 and CDR2 from the germline V gene are MNHNS and SASEGT. V lost 7 bases to trimming and J lost 5 bases, with 17 bases between them. For the CDR3, the DNA is TGTGCCAGCATAAAACAGGGAGCGATGACTGAAGCTTTCTTT. Translated, it gives CASIKQGAMTEAFF.

The rearrangement links TRBV6-2 or TRBV6-3 to TRBJ2-1; weak D call: TRBD1 (5 bases). The CDR3 extends over 16 amino acids. V was trimmed by 6 bases and J by 7 bases, leaving 22 bases between them. CDR1 is MNHEY and CDR2 is SVGEGT in the germline V gene. The CDR3, as DNA: TGTGCCAGCAGAACCCTCCTCCGCAGGGAAATAAATGAGCAGTTCTTC. Translation gives CASRTLLRREINEQFF.

This clonotype was picked up many times. The rearrangement uses TRBV3-1 and TRBJ2-7, with D perhaps TRBD1 or TRBD2 (5 bases each). The germline V gene has CDR1 LGHDT and CDR2 YNNKEL (reference sequence). CDR3 length: 15 residues. V gave up 4 bases and J gave up 4 bases, with 17 bases separating them. The CDR3 loop is CASSRGPPVGYEQYF. CDR3 bases: TGTGCCAGCAGCCGGGGACCGCCGGTGGGTTACGAGCAGTACTTC.